The 9 T cell receptor beta chains presented below share a single source sample, sequenced in a study of T cell responses to AZD1222 COVID-19 vaccine. The repertoire was sequenced with immunoSEQ multiplex PCR; TCRdb's copy has only in-frame clones and lacks some. The sample includes more than 85,000 clones, 80% to 90% of them seen just once. Sequenced here: peripheral blood, sampled on day 0 of AZD1222 vaccination. Receptor source: an adult in good health.

The V call is TRBV29-1, the J call TRBJ1-6; 7 bases are a match to TRBD1. This CDR3 is 13 amino acids long. Germline CDR1 reads SQVTM; CDR2 reads ANQGSEA. With 7 bases clipped from V and 8 bases from J, the junction kept 8 bases outside the gene matches. Here the CDR3 reads CSASDRVDSPLHF. CDR3 bases: TGCAGCGCTTCCGACAGGGTGGATTCACCCCTCCACTTT.

The V gene is TRBV5-6, the J gene TRBJ1-1; D perhaps matches TRBD1 (6 bases). Deletions cut 1 base from V and 3 bases from J, with 10 bases between. From germline, CDR1 is SGHDT and CDR2 YYEEEE. The CDR3 covers 14 residues. DNA of the CDR3: TGTGCCAGCAGCTTGACAGGGCGGGACACTGAAGCTTTCTTT. It translates to CASSLTGRDTEAFF.

This clone appeared a few times. The rearrangement joins TRBV27 to TRBJ2-3; D may be TRBD1 (6 bases). The V end was cut by 2 bases, the J end by 6 bases, with 18 bases between. The CDR3 covers 16 residues. The germline V gene encodes CDR1 MNHEY and CDR2 SMNVEV (reference sequence). The CDR3 DNA reads as TGTGCCAGCAGTTTAGGCAGGGGTCCTAAGGCGGATACGCAGTATTTT. As protein: CASSLGRGPKADTQYF.

The chain employs TRBV29-1 and TRBJ2-5, with TRBD1 matching 7 bases. The CDR3 loop spans 12 amino acids. The junction had 3 bases not matched to a gene; V was cut back by 3 bases and J by 5 bases. Germline V gives CDR1 SQVTM, CDR2 ANQGSEA. CDR3 in amino acids: CSVDPQGETQYF. CDR3 nucleotide sequence: TGCAGCGTTGATCCACAGGGGGAGACCCAGTACTTC.

This clone was detected only once. The rearrangement links TRBV4-3 to TRBJ2-1; 8 nucleotides agree with TRBD2. CDR1 is LGHNA and CDR2 is YSLEER in the germline V gene. Trimming at V came to 4 bases and at J to 5 bases, leaving 16 bases not matched to a gene. CDR3 length: 18 amino acids. CDR3 region: CASSLTTKTSGFHNEQFF. The DNA for the CDR3 is TGCGCCAGCAGCCTCACGACAAAAACTAGCGGCTTCCACAATGAGCAGTTCTTC.

The chain combines TRBV11-1 with TRBJ2-7; tentatively, D is TRBD2 (6 bases). V gave up 10 bases and J gave up 4 bases, with 14 bases separating them. The germline gives CDR1 SGHAT, CDR2 FQDESV (reference sequence). The CDR3 is 12 residues long. The CDR3 nucleotides read TGTGCCACCTCAGGAGGGCCTTACGAGCAGTACTTC. It is translated as CATSGGPYEQYF.

This chain links TRBV18 with TRBJ1-4; TRBD1 matches 8 bases. CDR3 length: 16 amino acids. V lost 6 bases to trimming and J lost 0 bases; unmatched junction nucleotides: 6. CDR1 and CDR2 from the germline V gene are KGHSH and LQKENI. The CDR3 spells CASSRDRISTNEKLFF. The CDR3 nucleotides are TGTGCCAGCTCCCGGGACAGGATATCAACTAATGAAAAACTGTTTTTT.

The CDR3 spells CSASLGARQPQHF. The CDR3 DNA is TGCAGTGCTAGTTTGGGGGCCCGTCAGCCCCAGCATTTT. This rearrangement joins TRBV20-1 to TRBJ1-5; the D gene is possibly TRBD1 (6 bases). The V and J ends lost 3 bases and 6 bases respectively, with 12 bases between them. Germline-derived CDR1 and CDR2 are DFQATT and SNEGSKA (reference sequence). The CDR3 loop spans 13 amino acids.

The chain joins TRBV15 to TRBJ1-5; D is perhaps TRBD1 (5 bases). Germline V lookup: CDR1 LNHNV, CDR2 YYDKDF (reference sequence). The CDR3 is made up of 16 amino acids. Trimming shortened V by 1 base and J by 6 bases, and 16 bases separated the two germline ends. Here the CDR3 DNA reads TGTGCCACCAGCAGAGTGGTTTCCTCGGGGGGTCAGCCCCAGCATTTT. It translates to CATSRVVSSGGQPQHF.